The 25 T cell receptor beta chains in this list originate from one sample, sequenced in a study of cytomegalovirus exposure and HLA in healthy donors. This PCR relied on a set of 60 Vbeta primers and 13 Jbeta primers. Produced via immunoSEQ multiplex PCR; TCRdb's table is partial and in-frame only. In the table there are 100,000 to 120,000 clones, over 70% of which are singletons. The material sequenced was PBMCs. These receptors were obtained from a man aged 40-49 years in good health and CMV-seronegative.

This clone was seen only a few times. This chain connects TRBV5-1 to TRBJ1-2; TRBD1 might be the D (6 bases). V was shortened by 5 bases and J by 4 bases, with 15 bases between the two germline ends. The CDR3 contains 14 residues. The V gene's germline CDR1 is SGHRS and CDR2 YFSETQ. For the CDR3, the DNA is TGCGCCAGCAGTTCAGGGAGGGGGGCCTATGGCTACACCTTC. Translated: CASSSGRGAYGYTF.

J is TRBJ2-2 and V is TRBV7-3; D perhaps matches TRBD1 (6 bases). This CDR3 contains 16 residues. V was shortened by 0 bases and J by 4 bases, with 12 bases between the two germline ends. Germline values: CDR1 SGHTA, CDR2 FQGTGA. CDR3 protein: CASSLTAGAPTGELFF. The CDR3 bases are TGTGCCAGCAGCTTAACCGCAGGGGCCCCCACCGGGGAGCTGTTTTTT. The full variable domain, in which reference TRBV7-3 and TRBJ2-2 provide the parts outside the CDR3, is GAGVSQTPSNKVTEKGKYVELRCDPISGHTALYWYRQSLGQGPEFLIYFQGTGAADDSGLPNDRFFAVRPEGSVSTLKIQRTERGDSAVYLCASSLTAGAPTGELFFGEGSRLTVL.

This clone was detected a few times. This chain joins TRBV4-2 and TRBJ2-5, with 8 positions matching TRBD1. The CDR3 has 15 amino acids. V shed 4 bases, J shed 7 bases, and the junction held 11 bases outside the gene matches. CDR1 and CDR2 from the germline V gene are LGHNA and YNFKEQ. The CDR3 DNA reads TGTGCCAGCAGCCGAGATCTCCAGGGGGCGGGGACCCAGTACTTC. Its translation: CASSRDLQGAGTQYF.

This clone came up a few times. The chain recombines TRBV30 with TRBJ2-5, with TRBD1 as a possible D gene (6 bases). Deletions cut 2 bases from V and 5 bases from J, with 9 bases between. The germline V gene has CDR1 GTSNPN and CDR2 SVGIG (reference sequence). The length of the CDR3 is 12 residues. The CDR3 coding sequence is TGTGCCTGGAGTCGGACAGCGGAGACCCAGTACTTC. Translating gives CAWSRTAETQYF. Full variable domain (outside the CDR3, taken from reference TRBV30 and TRBJ2-5): SQTIHQWPATLVQPVGSPLSLECTVEGTSNPNLYWYRQAAGRGLQLLFYSVGIGQISSEVPQNLSASRPQDRQFILSSKKLLLSDSGFYLCAWSRTAETQYFGPGTRLLVL.

The chain uses TRBV10-3 and TRBJ1-2; D perhaps matches TRBD1 (5 bases). Trimming shortened V by 0 bases and J by 0 bases, and 11 bases separated the two germline ends. Germline V CDR1 and CDR2: ENHRY, SYGVKD. The CDR3 has 16 residues. CDR3 DNA: TGTGCCATCAGTGAGTCGAAAGGGGTTTCTAACTATGGCTACACCTTC. It specifies CAISESKGVSNYGYTF.

The chain joins TRBV7-2 to TRBJ2-3; a weak D match, TRBD2 (6 bases). Germline assignment: CDR1 SGHTA and CDR2 FQGNSA. The CDR3 sequence is 14 residues long. V was pared by 5 bases and J by 0 bases, with 9 bases between. The chain's CDR3 is CASSLGTSTDTQYF. DNA for the CDR3: TGTGCCAGCAGCCTCGGGACTAGCACAGATACGCAGTATTTT.

This clone was recorded once. This chain uses TRBV6-5 with TRBJ2-3, with 8 bases matching TRBD2. Germline CDR1 reads MNHEY; CDR2 reads SVGAGI. J lost 4 bases, V lost 6 bases, and 9 bases had no gene match. The CDR3 is made up of 15 amino acids. The CDR3 nucleotides read TGTGCCAGCAGACCACCGGGGGGGGCCCCAGATACGCAGTATTTT. Protein: CASRPPGGAPDTQYF.

Notes on this clone: Different DNA sequences within this sample yield the same CDR3. The CDR3 here is CASSLAPGADTQYF. In DNA, the CDR3 is TGTGCCAGCAGCTTAGCCCCGGGGGCAGATACGCAGTATTTT. The chain uses TRBV7-2 and TRBJ2-3; a weak D match, TRBD2 (6 bases). The CDR3 runs to 14 residues. V was clipped by 0 bases and J by 4 bases, with 8 bases between them. From germline, CDR1 is SGHTA and CDR2 FQGNSA.

This clone turned up a few times. The chain couples TRBV5-1 to TRBJ1-1; maybe TRBD1 (5 bases). CDR1 and CDR2 (germline): SGHRS, YFSETQ. The ends were cut back, 1 base at V and 0 bases at J, with 13 bases in the middle. The CDR3 length is 16 residues. This CDR3 reads CASSLRGPIMNTEAFF. In DNA, the CDR3 is TGCGCCAGCAGCTTGAGGGGCCCCATCATGAACACTGAAGCTTTCTTT.

The gene calls are TRBV11-3 and TRBJ1-4; TRBD1 agrees at 8 bases. The CDR3 contains 13 residues. The germline gives CDR1 SGHNT, CDR2 YENEEA. Unmatched junction bases numbered 3, after V lost 5 bases and J lost 7 bases. The CDR3 loop reads CASSQGAGEKLFF. The CDR3 DNA reads as TGTGCCAGCAGCCAGGGGGCCGGTGAAAAACTGTTTTTT.

The chain employs TRBV2 and TRBJ1-5; no clear D. The CDR3 runs to 11 residues. From germline, CDR1 is SNHLY and CDR2 FYNNEI. V lost 6 bases and J 7 bases, leaving 7 bases between the germline ends. The DNA for the CDR3 is TGTGCCAGCAGCGCGGGGCAGCCCCAGCATTTT. Encoded protein: CASSAGQPQHF. The complete variable domain, with remaining parts taken from reference TRBV2 and TRBJ1-5, reads EPEVTQTPSHQVTQMGQEVILRCVPISNHLYFYWYRQILGQKVEFLVSFYNNEISEKSEIFDDQFSVERPDGSNFTLKIRSTKLEDSAMYFCASSAGQPQHFGDGTRLSIL.

The V gene is TRBV29-1, the J gene TRBJ2-1; 9 positions match TRBD2. The CDR3 consists of 16 residues. Unmatched junction bases numbered 20, after V lost 7 bases and J lost 10 bases. CDR1 is SQVTM, CDR2 ANQGSEA, per germline. CDR3 sequence: CSGGGMGSGGPQEQFF. The DNA for the CDR3 is TGCAGCGGGGGGGGGATGGGTAGCGGGGGTCCGCAGGAGCAGTTCTTC.

The V and J genes are TRBV27 and TRBJ2-2; no clear D gene. Per the germline V gene, CDR1 is MNHEY and CDR2 is SMNVEV (reference sequence). The CDR3 consists of 12 residues. V was clipped by 5 bases and J by 3 bases, with 4 bases between them. CDR3 sequence reads: CASSQYTGELFF. DNA of the CDR3: TGTGCCAGCAGTCAATACACCGGGGAGCTGTTTTTT.

The genes are TRBV30 and TRBJ2-7; D may be TRBD2 (6 bases). Germline-derived CDR1 and CDR2 are GTSNPN and SVGIG (reference sequence). Deletions cut 1 base from V and 0 bases from J, with 10 bases between. The CDR3 is 14 residues long. CDR3 sequence (DNA): TGTGCCTGGAGTGGAACTAGCAACTCCTACGAGCAGTACTTC. This gives the protein CAWSGTSNSYEQYF.

The CDR3 protein is CASRKGQGRVNEKLFF. The CDR3 DNA sequence: TGTGCCAGCAGAAAGGGACAGGGAAGGGTTAATGAAAAACTGTTTTTT. This rearrangement joins TRBV27 to TRBJ1-4, with TRBD1 identical over 9 bases. In germline, CDR1 is MNHEY, CDR2 SMNVEV (reference sequence). The V gene end was trimmed by 6 bases and the J gene end by 4 bases; junction bases not matched to a gene: 9. The CDR3 runs 16 residues.

This chain connects TRBV7-2 to TRBJ1-6; no clear D. CDR1 and CDR2 (germline): SGHTA, FQGNSA. This CDR3 contains 14 residues. Trimming took 3 bases from V and 0 from J, leaving 3 bases between them. The CDR3 spells CASSLSSYNSPLHF. CDR3 in DNA: TGTGCCAGCAGCTTGAGCTCCTATAATTCACCCCTCCACTTT. Variable domain in full (rest from reference TRBV7-2 and TRBJ1-6): GAGVSQSPSNKVTEKGKDVELRCDPISGHTALYWYRQSLGQGLEFLIYFQGNSAPDKSGLPSDRFSAERTGGSVSTLTIQRTQQEDSAVYLCASSLSSYNSPLHFGNGTRLTVT.

This clone is a singleton in its sample. The J gene is TRBJ2-3, the V gene TRBV6-5; D possibly corresponds to TRBD2 (6 bases). The CDR3 is made up of 15 amino acids. V was cut by 5 bases and J by 0 bases, with 12 bases left in between. Germline CDR1 MNHEY, CDR2 SVGAGI. CDR3 residues: CASSRDFTSTDTQYF. CDR3 coding DNA: TGTGCCAGCAGTCGGGACTTTACTAGCACAGATACGCAGTATTTT.

This clone was detected only a few times. The chain recombines TRBV11-3 with TRBJ2-7; D uncertain. CDR3 length equals 12 residues. Per germline, CDR1 SGHNT and CDR2 YENEEA. Between the trimmed V and J ends, which lost 5 bases and 5 bases, there was a span of 10 bases. CDR3 nucleotides: TGTGCCAGCAGCCAACTTAACGACGAGCAGTACTTC. Its protein product is CASSQLNDEQYF.

This clone has only a few counts. The chain employs TRBV13 and TRBJ2-1, with 11 bases lining up with TRBD2. CDR3 length: 15 amino acids. Germline V CDR1 and CDR2: PRHDT, FYEKMQ (reference sequence). V gave up 5 bases and J gave up 5 bases; unmatched junction bases: 5. This CDR3 reads CASSGGLADNNEQFF. In nucleotides, the CDR3 is TGTGCCAGCAGCGGGGGACTAGCGGACAACAATGAGCAGTTCTTC.

This chain joins TRBV7-9 and TRBJ2-3, with 9 bases matching TRBD2. In germline, CDR1 is SEHNR, CDR2 FQNEAQ (reference sequence). V lost 1 base to trimming and J lost 6 bases; unmatched junction nucleotides: 5. This CDR3 is 15 amino acids long. The CDR3 nucleotides read TGTGCCAGCAGCTTAGTGGCGGGAGGGCGGGATACGCAGTATTTT. Translation: CASSLVAGGRDTQYF.

This rearrangement joins TRBV11-3 to TRBJ1-1; D gene ambiguous. Trimming cost V 1 base and J 5 bases, with 14 bases left between them. Germline-derived CDR1 and CDR2 are SGHNT and YENEEA. The CDR3 length is 15 residues. The CDR3 protein is CASSLAIGSGTEAFF. The CDR3 coding sequence is TGTGCCAGCAGCTTAGCAATTGGCAGCGGGACTGAAGCTTTCTTT.

This chain connects TRBV2 to TRBJ2-6; TRBD1 aligns across 8 bases. The germline gives CDR1 SNHLY, CDR2 FYNNEI. CDR3 length: 17 residues. J lost 0 bases, V lost 5 bases, and 6 bases had no gene match. The CDR3: CASSNRGTVSGANVLTF. CDR3 DNA: TGTGCCAGCAGTAACAGGGGGACCGTCTCTGGGGCCAACGTCCTGACTTTC.

The gene calls are TRBV7-9 and TRBJ2-1; 7 bases fit TRBD2. The ends lost 5 bases at V and 0 bases at J; junction bases unmatched: 4. CDR3 length: 15 residues. Per the germline V gene, CDR1 is SEHNR and CDR2 is FQNEAQ (reference sequence). The DNA of the CDR3 is TGTGCCAGCAGCGGGGAGCGGGACTCCTACAATGAGCAGTTCTTC. Its protein is CASSGERDSYNEQFF.

The chain is built from TRBV6-5 and TRBJ2-1; D perhaps matches TRBD1 (5 bases). Trimming took 0 bases from V and 4 from J, leaving 10 bases between them. Germline V gives CDR1 MNHEY, CDR2 SVGAGI. The CDR3 spans 15 residues. The chain's CDR3 is CASSYSMGLYNEQFF. The CDR3 bases are TGTGCCAGCAGTTACTCGATGGGGCTATACAATGAGCAGTTCTTC.

The chain uses TRBV18 and TRBJ1-1; D gene unclear. Trimming removed 2 bases at V and 7 bases at J, with 11 bases between. Germline loops: CDR1 KGHSH, CDR2 LQKENI. The CDR3 length is 13 residues. CDR3 amino acids: CASSPSGQGEAFF. The CDR3 DNA is TGTGCCAGCTCACCAAGTGGGCAAGGTGAAGCTTTCTTT. The whole variable domain, filled in from reference TRBV18 and TRBJ1-1, reads NAGVMQNPRHLVRRRGQEARLRCSPMKGHSHVYWYRQLPEEGLKFMVYLQKENIIDESGMPKERFSAEFPKEGPSILRIQQVVRGDSAAYFCASSPSGQGEAFFGQGTRLTVV.